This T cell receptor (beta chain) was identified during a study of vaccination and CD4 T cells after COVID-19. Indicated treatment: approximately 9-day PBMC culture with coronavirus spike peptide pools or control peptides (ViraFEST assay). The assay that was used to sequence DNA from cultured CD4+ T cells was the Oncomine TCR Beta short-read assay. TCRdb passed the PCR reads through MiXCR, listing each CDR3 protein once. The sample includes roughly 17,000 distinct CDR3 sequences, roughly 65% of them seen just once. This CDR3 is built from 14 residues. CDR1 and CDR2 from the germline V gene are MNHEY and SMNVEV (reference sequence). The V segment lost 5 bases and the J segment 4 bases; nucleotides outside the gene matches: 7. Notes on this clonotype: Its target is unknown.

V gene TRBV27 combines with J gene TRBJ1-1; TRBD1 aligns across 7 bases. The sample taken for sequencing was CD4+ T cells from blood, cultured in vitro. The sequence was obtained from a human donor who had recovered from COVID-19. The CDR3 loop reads CASSTRGGPTEAFF. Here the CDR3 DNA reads TGTGCCAGCAGTACCCGAGGGGGCCCCACTGAAGCTTTCTTT.